The rows below give T cell receptor beta chains drawn from one sample of a study of CD8 T cells in ankylosing spondylitis. TCRdb reanalysed the 5' RACE reads using MiXCR and keeps one entry per CDR3 protein. The sample lists fewer than 35,000 distinct CDR3 sequences, over 12% occurring once. The source material was blood. Every receptor here comes from a male donor with ankylosing spondylitis or in good health (not recorded which). CDR3s include the opening cysteine and the closing phenylalanine or tryptophan. D genes are given only for firm matches. Only part of the rows carry a size: once, few, many, or a class if the clone is expanded.

TRBV2	TRBJ2-1	.	15	TRBD2	CASRSGGSSYNEQFF	TGTGCCAGCAGGTCGGGGGGAAGCTCCTACAATGAGCAGTTCTTC
TRBV20-1	TRBJ2-1	.	14	.	CSARDRGTYNEQFF	TGCAGTGCTAGAGACAGGGGCACCTACAATGAGCAGTTCTTC
TRBV25-1	TRBJ1-4	.	15	.	CASTPGRTTNEKLFF	TGTGCCAGCACCCCCGGGAGGACAACTAATGAAAAACTGTTTTTT
TRBV5-4	TRBJ2-1	few	15	TRBD2	CASSFISGRGNEQFF	TGTGCCAGCAGCTTTATTAGCGGGAGAGGAAATGAGCAGTTCTTC
TRBV27	TRBJ2-3	few	14	TRBD1	CASSLGGQGATQYF	TGTGCCAGCAGTTTGGGCGGACAGGGGGCGACGCAGTATTTT
TRBV29-1	TRBJ1-1	.	13	TRBD1	CSAGQGMNTEAFF	TGCAGCGCAGGACAGGGCATGAACACTGAAGCTTTCTTT
TRBV5-6	TRBJ2-5	.	14	.	CASSPWPGVETQYF	TGTGCCAGCAGCCCATGGCCAGGGGTAGAGACCCAGTACTTC
TRBV5-1	TRBJ2-1	few	15	.	CASSPTLIGDNEQFF	TGCGCCAGCAGCCCTACCTTAATCGGCGACAATGAGCAGTTCTTC
TRBV30	TRBJ2-4	few	13	.	CAWSVLSGYIQYF	TGTGCCTGGAGTGTACTTTCTGGGTACATTCAGTACTTC
TRBV24-1	TRBJ2-1	few	12	.	CATSVWGDEQFF	TGTGCCACCAGTGTTTGGGGGGATGAGCAGTTCTTC
TRBV7-2	TRBJ2-3	.	17	.	CASSRRSPRETADTQYF	TGTGCCAGCAGCCGTAGAAGCCCCAGGGAGACGGCAGATACGCAGTATTTT
TRBV20-1	TRBJ2-1	once	13	TRBD2	CSARAGGRDEQFF	TGCAGTGCTAGAGCGGGGGGGCGTGATGAGCAGTTCTTC
TRBV4-1	TRBJ2-2	few	15	TRBD2	CASKTSGGNTGELFF	TGCGCCAGCAAGACTAGCGGGGGGAACACCGGGGAGCTGTTTTTT
TRBV29-1	TRBJ2-7	few	12	TRBD2	CSVGLGGDEQYF	TGCAGCGTGGGACTAGGGGGGGACGAGCAGTACTTC
TRBV12-3/TRBV12-4	TRBJ2-1	.	13	.	CASSGPSYNEQFF	TGTGCCAGCAGCGGCCCCTCCTACAATGAGCAGTTCTTC
TRBV11-2	TRBJ2-7	.	16	TRBD2	CASSPGAGTRSYEQYF	TGTGCCAGCAGCCCTGGGGCCGGGACTAGATCCTACGAGCAGTACTTC
TRBV20-1	TRBJ2-7	many	15	TRBD2	CSALPRLAGFYEQYF	TGCAGTGCCCTGCCCCGACTAGCGGGATTCTACGAGCAGTACTTC
TRBV12-3/TRBV12-4	TRBJ1-1	few	14	.	CASAGGPITTEAFF	TGTGCCAGCGCCGGGGGGCCAATTACCACTGAAGCTTTCTTT
TRBV12-3/TRBV12-4	TRBJ2-5	few	14	TRBD2	CASSRQRGGETQYF	TGTGCCAGCAGCCGGCAGCGGGGAGGAGAGACCCAGTACTTC
TRBV10-3	TRBJ2-1	.	14	TRBD1	CAIRAGTGFYEQFF	TGTGCCATCAGAGCCGGGACAGGGTTTTATGAGCAGTTCTTC
TRBV27	TRBJ2-2	many	11	.	CASSLTGELFF	TGTGCCAGCAGTTTAACCGGGGAGCTGTTTTTT
TRBV21-1	TRBJ1-3	.	14	.	CASSDRNSGNTIYF	TGTGCCAGCAGCGACCGGAACTCTGGAAACACCATATATTTT
TRBV5-1	TRBJ1-1	.	15	.	CASSLLQGGNTEAFF	TGCGCCAGCAGCTTGCTCCAGGGAGGGAACACTGAAGCTTTCTTT
TRBV12-3/TRBV12-4	TRBJ1-5	.	14	.	CASSAGGSNQPQHF	TGTGCCAGCAGCGCCGGGGGTAGCAATCAGCCCCAGCATTTT
TRBV12-3/TRBV12-4	TRBJ2-1	.	12	.	CASSLYNNEQFF	TGTGCCAGCAGCCTATATAACAATGAGCAGTTCTTC
TRBV7-2	TRBJ2-4	.	15	.	CASSLVGSAKNIQYF	TGTGCCAGCAGCTTAGTCGGGAGCGCCAAAAACATTCAGTACTTC
TRBV5-1	TRBJ1-4	.	16	TRBD1	CASSSGTVATNEKLFF	TGCGCCAGCAGCTCCGGGACAGTTGCAACTAATGAAAAACTGTTTTTT
TRBV7-2	TRBJ1-1	few	15	TRBD1	CASREKTGAHTEAFF	TGTGCCAGCAGGGAAAAAACAGGGGCGCACACTGAAGCTTTCTTT
TRBV2	TRBJ2-1	.	13	TRBD2	CASRGTREGPQFF	TGTGCCAGCCGGGGCACGCGGGAGGGCCCCCAGTTCTTC
TRBV27	TRBJ2-1	.	14	.	CASRWGSSYNEQFF	TGTGCCAGCAGGTGGGGAAGCTCCTACAATGAGCAGTTCTTC
TRBV7-3	TRBJ1-1	few	13	.	CASSLRAGVPAFF	TGTGCCAGCAGCTTAAGAGCAGGGGTGCCGGCTTTCTTT
TRBV7-3	TRBJ2-2	few	19	TRBD2	CASSQRGLAGRANTGELFF	TGTGCCAGCAGCCAACGCGGACTAGCGGGACGAGCGAACACCGGGGAGCTGTTTTTT
TRBV5-1	TRBJ2-3	few	15	.	CASSRRAPSTDTQYF	TGCGCCAGCAGCCGCCGGGCGCCTAGCACAGATACGCAGTATTTT
TRBV29-1	TRBJ2-3	few	15	TRBD2	CSATGAGGSTDTQYF	TGCAGCGCGACTGGCGCGGGGGGGAGCACAGATACGCAGTATTTT
TRBV20-1	TRBJ2-2	.	15	TRBD2	CSARVTSGNTGELFF	TGCAGTGCTAGAGTAACTAGCGGGAACACCGGGGAGCTGTTTTTT
TRBV20-1	TRBJ1-1	.	12	.	CSKIGGVDEAFF	TGCAGCAAAATAGGGGGTGTGGATGAAGCTTTCTTT
TRBV9	TRBJ2-2	.	16	.	CASSVGPQGNTGELFF	TGTGCCAGCAGCGTGGGACCCCAGGGGAACACCGGGGAGCTGTTTTTT
TRBV20-1	TRBJ2-2	.	15	.	CSARDYIGVTGELFF	TGCAGTGCTAGAGATTACATCGGGGTTACCGGGGAGCTGTTTTTT
TRBV5-1	TRBJ2-1	.	14	.	CASSPTSSYNEQFF	TGCGCCAGCAGCCCAACAAGCTCCTACAATGAGCAGTTCTTC
TRBV5-1	TRBJ2-4	few	13	.	CASSFSSQNIQYF	TGCGCCAGCAGCTTCTCCAGCCAAAACATTCAGTACTTC
TRBV25-1	TRBJ2-3	few	15	.	CASSADRSSTDTQYF	TGTGCCAGCAGTGCTGACAGATCTAGCACAGATACGCAGTATTTT